This TCR beta chain was recorded in a study of graft-versus-host responses after intestinal transplantation. Produced via immunoSEQ multiplex PCR; TCRdb's table is partial and in-frame only. The sample shows roughly 99,000 clones, 86% of them seen only once. Germline CDR1 LNHNV, CDR2 YYDKDF (reference sequence). With 1 base removed from V and 4 bases from J, the gap between germline ends came to 13 bases. The CDR3 loop spans 15 amino acids. The receptor comes from a human patient who received an intestinal transplant, so some T cells may come from the graft donor. The rearrangement uses TRBV15 and TRBJ1-2; D remains ambiguous. The sequencing here drew on PBMCs, taken 255 days after intestinal transplant. CDR3 bases: TGTGCCACCAGCAGAGGCTCGGCCGTCCTCTATGGCTACACCTTC. This gives the protein CATSRGSAVLYGYTF.